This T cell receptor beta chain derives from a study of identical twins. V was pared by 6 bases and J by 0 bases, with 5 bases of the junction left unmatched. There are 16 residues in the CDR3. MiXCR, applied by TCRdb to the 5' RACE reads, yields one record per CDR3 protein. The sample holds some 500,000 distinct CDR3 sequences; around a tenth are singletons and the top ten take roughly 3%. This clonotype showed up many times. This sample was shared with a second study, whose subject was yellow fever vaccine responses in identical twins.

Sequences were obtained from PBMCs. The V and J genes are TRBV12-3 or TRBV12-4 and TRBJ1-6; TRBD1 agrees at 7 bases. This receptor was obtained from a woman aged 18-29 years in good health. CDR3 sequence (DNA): TGTGCCAGCAGGAGGACAGGAAGCTCCTATAATTCACCCCTCCACTTT. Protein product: CASRRTGSSYNSPLHF.